This T cell receptor (beta chain) originates from a study of blood T cell repertoires in COVID-19. Study-wide context: Researchers got acute and convalescent COVID-19 samples from the United States, Italy and Spain.

Germline lookup yields CDR1 LGHNA and CDR2 YNFKEQ. CDR3 length: 14 residues. With 1 base removed from V and 1 base from J, the gap between germline ends came to 7 bases. Profiling relied on immunoSEQ multiplex PCR, and the TCRdb table lists in-frame clones only, not all of them. This table holds about 220,000 clones, roughly four fifths found once. This TCR was recovered from a woman aged 60-75 years with acute or convalescent COVID-19. The sample comprised peripheral blood. The chain employs TRBV4-2 and TRBJ1-1; possible D gene TRBD1, 6 bases. The CDR3 loop is CASSQVQGNTEAFF. In DNA, the CDR3 is TGTGCCAGCAGCCAAGTACAGGGGAACACTGAAGCTTTCTTT.